What follows is one T cell receptor beta chain and its context. What it recognizes is unknown. Stimulation used 7.5 to 10 ug/mL lysate from CMV-infected fibroblasts. Sorted nonresponding memory CD4+ T cells were CD40L-negative, CD69-negative, CD45RO-high. These data originate in a study of persistence of HIV-infected CD4 T cells. The CDR3 covers 11 residues. Trimming removed 2 bases from V and 7 bases from J, with 2 bases in between. Germline loops: CDR1 LGHDT, CDR2 YNNKEL (reference sequence). Notes on the study in general: TCRbeta richness was lower in CMV- and Gag-responding cells than in anti-CD3/anti-CD28-responding cells. The rare CMV-responding cells with HIV-1 proviruses were not separately TCR-sequenced.

Sequencing used immunoSEQ version 4 in survey mode. Template was genomic DNA at around 9.3 ng/uL, with up to about 1 ug used per sample. Method: immunoSEQ multiplex PCR; TCRdb's copy keeps in-frame clones and lacks some. This sample carries some 28,000 clones, 82% of them seen once, and the ten largest clones take around 4.6%. The chain is built from TRBV3-1 (or the pseudogene TRBV3-2) and TRBJ2-2; D is unresolved. The input for sequencing was CD4+ T cells sorted from PBMCs after roughly 19-hour stimulation, taken from a patient who received antiretroviral therapy. The TCR comes from an adult man with HIV who was CMV-seropositive. This CDR3 is CASSQFGELFF. The DNA of the CDR3 is TGTGCCAGCAGCCAATTCGGGGAGCTGTTTTTT.